One sample yielded the 20 T cell receptor beta chains listed below, sequenced in a study of follicular helper T cells after annual influenza vaccination. Profiling relied on immunoSEQ multiplex PCR, and the TCRdb table lists in-frame clones only, not all of them. The sample lists more than 5,500 clones, 75% to 90% occurring once. Time point specified: 2015-2016 season, 7 days after influenza vaccination. The sample consisted of CXCR5- memory CD4+ T cells sorted from blood, taken 7 days after influenza vaccination. The receptors stem from an adult who received the influenza vaccine.

CDR3 sequence: CASSATGVNQPQHF. As DNA, the CDR3 is TGTGCCAGCAGCGCAACAGGGGTTAATCAGCCCCAGCATTTT. The chain couples TRBV2 to TRBJ1-5; TRBD1 matches at 7 bases. This CDR3 spans 14 amino acids. With 6 bases clipped from V and 4 bases from J, the junction kept 6 bases outside the gene matches. Germline V gene data show CDR1 as SNHLY and CDR2 as FYNNEI.

The CDR3 sequence is CASSFRDTYGYTF. The CDR3 nucleotides read TGTGCCAGCAGTTTTCGGGACACCTATGGCTACACCTTC. The J gene is TRBJ1-2, the V gene TRBV27; possibly TRBD1 for D (6 bases). In germline, CDR1 is MNHEY, CDR2 SMNVEV (reference sequence). Trimming left V 3 bases short and J 4 bases short, with 9 bases between. This CDR3 has 13 residues.

This clone was detected only a few times. CDR3 in amino acids: CASSRQPLAGAVTDTQYF. The CDR3, as DNA: TGTGCCAGCAGCCGCCAACCCCTAGCGGGGGCGGTCACAGATACGCAGTATTTT. The J gene is TRBJ2-3, the V gene TRBV4-2; the match to TRBD2 covers 10 bases. The junction had 12 bases not matched to a gene; V was cut back by 4 bases and J by 2 bases. Germline CDR1 reads LGHNA; CDR2 reads YNFKEQ. The CDR3 has 18 residues.

The CDR3 bases are TGTGCCAGCTCACCTCCAGGGGCGAGCACCGGGGAGCTGTTTTTT. This gives the protein CASSPPGASTGELFF. The chain has TRBV18 and TRBJ2-2, with TRBD1 as a possible D gene (6 bases). This CDR3 contains 15 residues. The V end lost 3 bases, the J end lost 4 bases, and 12 bases lay between the germline ends. The germline CDR1 and CDR2 sequences are KGHSH and LQKENI.

The chain is built from TRBV7-2 and TRBJ2-3; D gene unclear. The CDR3 is made up of 15 amino acids. The V and J ends lost 1 base and 0 bases respectively, with 8 bases between them. Germline CDR1 and CDR2: SGHTA and FQGNSA. The CDR3 coding sequence is TGTGCCAGCAGCTTAGGCGGAACTAGCACAGATACGCAGTATTTT. Its protein product is CASSLGGTSTDTQYF.

The chain recombines TRBV5-1 with TRBJ1-3; TRBD1 matches at 7 bases. V dropped 0 bases and J dropped 2; count of bases not matched to a gene: 2. There are 15 residues in the CDR3. Germline-derived CDR1 and CDR2 are SGHRS and YFSETQ. The CDR3 DNA is TGCGCCAGCAGCTTGGAGGGGGCGGCTGGAAACACCATATATTTT. Translating it yields CASSLEGAAGNTIYF.

The chain combines TRBV9 with TRBJ1-3; D remains ambiguous. CDR1 and CDR2 (germline): SGDLS, YYNGEE. The CDR3 consists of 14 residues. Trimming removed 0 bases at V and 2 bases at J, with 6 bases between. CDR3 residues: CASSVGRPGNTIYF. The CDR3 coding sequence is TGTGCCAGCAGCGTAGGACGCCCTGGAAACACCATATATTTT.

This chain uses TRBV7-2 with TRBJ1-2; D unclear. CDR1 and CDR2 from the germline V gene are SGHTA and FQGNSA. This CDR3 has 15 amino acids. V lost 5 bases and J 7 bases, leaving 20 bases between the germline ends. CDR3: CASSARVTVLGGYTF. CDR3 bases: TGTGCCAGCAGCGCAAGGGTGACGGTGCTCGGTGGCTACACCTTC.

In DNA, the CDR3 is TGTGCCAGCAGCGGGGGCCCTACTGAAGCTTTCTTT. This translates into CASSGGPTEAFF. The V gene is TRBV5-6, the J gene TRBJ1-1; the D gene is possibly TRBD1 (6 bases). The CDR3 totals 12 residues. Per germline, CDR1 SGHDT and CDR2 YYEEEE. V shed 4 bases and J shed 5 bases, with 9 bases lying between them.

The gene calls are TRBV19 and TRBJ1-5, with D maybe TRBD1 (5 bases). V lost 6 bases, J lost 4 bases, and 10 bases lay in between. Germline-derived CDR1 and CDR2 are LNHDA and SQIVND (reference sequence). This CDR3 spans 13 amino acids. CDR3 protein: CASRGGQNQPQHF. CDR3 DNA sequence: TGTGCCAGTAGGGGTGGACAAAATCAGCCCCAGCATTTT. Full variable domain (remainder filled in from reference TRBV19 and TRBJ1-5): DGGITQSPKYLFRKEGQNVTLSCEQNLNHDAMYWYRQDPGQGLRLIYYSQIVNDFQKGDIAEGYSVSREKKESFPLTVTSAQKNPTAFYLCASRGGQNQPQHFGDGTRLSIL.

This chain uses TRBV5-1 with TRBJ1-3; TRBD1 matches at 8 bases. V shed 4 bases and J 7 bases; nucleotides not matched to a gene: 4. Germline V gene data show CDR1 as SGHRS and CDR2 as YFSETQ. The CDR3 length is 13 residues. CDR3 DNA sequence: TGCGCCAGCAGCCCACAGGGGGACAACACCATATATTTT. Amino acid sequence: CASSPQGDNTIYF. Looking up the rest from reference TRBV5-1 and TRBJ1-3 gives the full variable domain: KAGVTQTPRYLIKTRGQQVTLSCSPISGHRSVSWYQQTPGQGLQFLFEYFSETQRNKGNFPGRFSGRQFSNSRSEMNVSTLELGDSALYLCASSPQGDNTIYFGEGSWLTVV.

The CDR3 region is CASSTGDNSPLHF. Written as DNA, the CDR3 is TGTGCCAGCTCGACAGGCGACAATTCACCCCTCCACTTT. The chain couples TRBV18 to TRBJ1-6; D is possibly TRBD1 (6 bases). CDR1 is KGHSH and CDR2 is LQKENI in the germline V gene. Deletions cut 6 bases from V and 7 bases from J, with 10 bases between. This CDR3 comprises 13 residues. The entire variable domain, with the rest obtained from reference TRBV18 and TRBJ1-6, is as follows: NAGVMQNPRHLVRRRGQEARLRCSPMKGHSHVYWYRQLPEEGLKFMVYLQKENIIDESGMPKERFSAEFPKEGPSILRIQQVVRGDSAAYFCASSTGDNSPLHFGNGTRLTVT.

The chain links TRBV5-4 to TRBJ2-4; D may match TRBD1 or TRBD2 (5 bases each). The CDR3 length is 15 residues. V lost 0 bases to trimming and J lost 8 bases, with 15 bases between them. Per the germline V gene, CDR1 is SGHNT and CDR2 is YYREEE (reference sequence). CDR3 bases: TGTGCCAGCAGCTTGGCATCAGGGCCGAGGGACATTCAGTACTTC. Protein product: CASSLASGPRDIQYF.

The chain combines TRBV4-3 with TRBJ2-7; the D gene could be TRBD1 or TRBD2 (6 bases each). V lost 0 bases and J 3 bases, leaving 15 bases between the germline ends. Germline V gene sequence: CDR1 LGHNA, CDR2 YSLEER. The length of the CDR3 is 16 residues. CDR3 protein: CASSQEGWGAGYEQYF. In nucleotides, the CDR3 is TGCGCCAGCAGCCAAGAAGGATGGGGGGCCGGCTACGAGCAGTACTTC.

This clone was found a few times. J is TRBJ1-6 and V is TRBV4-1, with D perhaps TRBD1 (6 bases). The CDR3 has 15 amino acids. Germline V gene sequence: CDR1 MGHRA, CDR2 YSYEKL. Trimming took off 0 bases at V and 9 bases at J, with 12 bases between the two ends. CDR3: CASSQDEQGRSPLHF. The CDR3 bases are TGCGCCAGCAGCCAAGATGAACAGGGCCGTTCACCCCTCCACTTT.

The chain joins TRBV2 to TRBJ1-5, with 9 bases lining up with TRBD1. V lost 3 bases to trimming and J lost 7 bases; unmatched junction nucleotides: 7. This CDR3 region has 15 residues. From germline, CDR1 is SNHLY and CDR2 FYNNEI. This CDR3 is CASSEVQGARQPQHF. As DNA, the CDR3 is TGTGCCAGCAGTGAGGTACAGGGGGCCCGGCAGCCCCAGCATTTT.

The rearrangement links TRBV18 to TRBJ2-7; 14 nucleotides align to TRBD2. The CDR3 sequence is 15 residues long. Losses at the gene ends were 3 bases for V and 5 bases for J; bases not matched to a gene: 3. CDR1 is KGHSH and CDR2 is LQKENI in the germline V gene. Written as DNA, the CDR3 is TGTGCCAGCTCACCCGGGACTAGCGGGAGACACGAGCAGTACTTC. It specifies CASSPGTSGRHEQYF.

This rearrangement joins TRBV9 to TRBJ2-2, with D possibly being TRBD2 (6 bases). The germline V gene encodes CDR1 SGDLS and CDR2 YYNGEE. The ends were cut back, 1 base at V and 6 bases at J, with 16 bases in the middle. The CDR3 runs to 16 residues. DNA of the CDR3: TGTGCCAGCAGCGTAATAGGCGGGGCGGGCGCCGGGGAGCTGTTTTTT. This codes for CASSVIGGAGAGELFF. The full variable domain, its missing parts supplied by reference TRBV9 and TRBJ2-2, is DSGVTQTPKHLITATGQRVTLRCSPRSGDLSVYWYQQSLDQGLQFLIQYYNGEERAKGNILERFSAQQFPDLHSELNLSSLELGDSALYFCASSVIGGAGAGELFFGEGSRLTVL.

The chain couples TRBV7-2 to TRBJ2-7; D is ambiguous. The CDR3 covers 12 residues. The germline CDR1 and CDR2 sequences are SGHTA and FQGNSA. V lost 7 bases and J lost 0, with 7 bases in between. The CDR3 DNA sequence: TGTGCCAGCAAAGGCCTCTCCTACGAGCAGTACTTC. Translation: CASKGLSYEQYF.

This clone showed up just a few times. V is TRBV25-1 and J is TRBJ1-6; 9 bases match TRBD1. This CDR3 has 15 residues. CDR1 and CDR2 (germline): MGHDK, SYGVNS. V gave up 5 bases and J gave up 4 bases; unmatched junction bases: 3. DNA for the CDR3: TGTGCCAGCAGTCAGACAGGGGGGTATAATTCACCCCTCCACTTT. Protein product: CASSQTGGYNSPLHF.